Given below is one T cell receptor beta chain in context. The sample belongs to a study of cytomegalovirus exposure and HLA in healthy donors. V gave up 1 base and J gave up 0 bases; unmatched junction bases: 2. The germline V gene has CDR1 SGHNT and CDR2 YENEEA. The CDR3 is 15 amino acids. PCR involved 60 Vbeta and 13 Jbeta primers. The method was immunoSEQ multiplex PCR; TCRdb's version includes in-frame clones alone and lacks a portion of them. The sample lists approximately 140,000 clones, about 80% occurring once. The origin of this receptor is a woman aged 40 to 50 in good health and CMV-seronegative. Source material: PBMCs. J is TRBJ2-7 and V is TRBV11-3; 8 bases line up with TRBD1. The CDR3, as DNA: TGTGCCAGCAGCTTAGGGACAGGGATCTCCTACGAGCAGTACTTC. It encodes CASSLGTGISYEQYF. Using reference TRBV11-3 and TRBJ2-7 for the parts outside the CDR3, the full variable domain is EAGVVQSPRYKIIEKKQPVAFWCNPISGHNTLYWYLQNLGQGPELLIRYENEEAVDDSQLPKDRFSAERLKGVDSTLKIQPAELGDSAVYLCASSLGTGISYEQYFGPGTRLTVT.